This TCR beta chain comes out of a study of blood T cell repertoires in COVID-19. CDR1 and CDR2 (germline): KGHSH, LQKENI. The CDR3 contains 15 residues. V was pared by 2 bases and J by 1 base, with 2 bases of the junction left unmatched. Method: immunoSEQ multiplex PCR; TCRdb's copy keeps in-frame clones and lacks some. The sample holds some 200,000 clones, over 75% seen once. V gene TRBV18 combines with J gene TRBJ1-5; 7 nucleotides line up with TRBD1. Specimen: PBMCs or T cells enriched from blood (not recorded which). The sequence was obtained from a man aged 35-49 years who had recovered from COVID-19. The DNA for the CDR3 is TGTGCCAGCTCACCAGGGACAGTAAGCAATCAGCCCCAGCATTTT. Translated: CASSPGTVSNQPQHF. The full variable domain, its missing parts supplied by reference TRBV18 and TRBJ1-5, is NAGVMQNPRHLVRRRGQEARLRCSPMKGHSHVYWYRQLPEEGLKFMVYLQKENIIDESGMPKERFSAEFPKEGPSILRIQQVVRGDSAAYFCASSPGTVSNQPQHFGDGTRLSIL.